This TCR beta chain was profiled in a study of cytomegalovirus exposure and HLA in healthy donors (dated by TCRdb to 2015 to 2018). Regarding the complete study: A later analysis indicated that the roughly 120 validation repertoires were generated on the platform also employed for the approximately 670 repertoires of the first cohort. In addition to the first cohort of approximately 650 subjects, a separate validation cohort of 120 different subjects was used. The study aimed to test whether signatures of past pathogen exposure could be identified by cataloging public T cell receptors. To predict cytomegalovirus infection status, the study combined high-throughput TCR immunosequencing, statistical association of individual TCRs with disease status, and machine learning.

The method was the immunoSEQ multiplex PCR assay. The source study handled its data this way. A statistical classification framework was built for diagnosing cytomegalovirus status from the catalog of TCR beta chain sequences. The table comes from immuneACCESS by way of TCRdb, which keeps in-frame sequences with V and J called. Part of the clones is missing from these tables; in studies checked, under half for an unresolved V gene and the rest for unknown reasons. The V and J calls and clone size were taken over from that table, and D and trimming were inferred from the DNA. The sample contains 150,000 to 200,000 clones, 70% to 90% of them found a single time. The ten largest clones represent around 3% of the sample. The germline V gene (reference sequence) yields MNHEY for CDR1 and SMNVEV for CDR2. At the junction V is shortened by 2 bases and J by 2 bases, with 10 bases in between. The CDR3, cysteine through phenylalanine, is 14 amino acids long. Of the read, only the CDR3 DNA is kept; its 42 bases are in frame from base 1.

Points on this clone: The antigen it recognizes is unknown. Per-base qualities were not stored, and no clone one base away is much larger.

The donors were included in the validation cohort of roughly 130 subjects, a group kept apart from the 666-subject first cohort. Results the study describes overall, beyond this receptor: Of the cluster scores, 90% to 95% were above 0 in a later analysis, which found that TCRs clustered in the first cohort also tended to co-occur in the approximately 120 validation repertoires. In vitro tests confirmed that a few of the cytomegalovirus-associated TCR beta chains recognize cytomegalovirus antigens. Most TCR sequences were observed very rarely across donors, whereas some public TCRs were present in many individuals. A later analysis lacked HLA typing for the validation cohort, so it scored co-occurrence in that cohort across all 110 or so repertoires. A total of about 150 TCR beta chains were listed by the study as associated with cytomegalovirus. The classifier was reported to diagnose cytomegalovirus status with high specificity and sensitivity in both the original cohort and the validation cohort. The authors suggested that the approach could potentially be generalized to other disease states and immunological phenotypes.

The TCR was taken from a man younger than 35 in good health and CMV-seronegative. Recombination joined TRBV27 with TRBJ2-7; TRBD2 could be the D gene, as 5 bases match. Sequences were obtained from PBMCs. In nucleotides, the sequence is TGTGCCAGCAGTTTAGCTAGCATGGCCTACGAGCAGTACTTC. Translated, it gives CASSLASMAYEQYF.